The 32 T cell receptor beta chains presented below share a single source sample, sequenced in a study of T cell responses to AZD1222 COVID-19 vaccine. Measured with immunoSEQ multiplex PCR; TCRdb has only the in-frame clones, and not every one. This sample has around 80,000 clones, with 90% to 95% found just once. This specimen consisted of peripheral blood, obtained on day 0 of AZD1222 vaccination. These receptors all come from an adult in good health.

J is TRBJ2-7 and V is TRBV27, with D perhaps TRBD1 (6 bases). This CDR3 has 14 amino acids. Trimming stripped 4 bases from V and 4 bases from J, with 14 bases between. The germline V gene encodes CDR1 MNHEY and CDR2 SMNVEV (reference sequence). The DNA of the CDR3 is TGTGCCAGCAGTTATAGCAGGGGATGGTACGAGCAGTACTTC. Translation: CASSYSRGWYEQYF.

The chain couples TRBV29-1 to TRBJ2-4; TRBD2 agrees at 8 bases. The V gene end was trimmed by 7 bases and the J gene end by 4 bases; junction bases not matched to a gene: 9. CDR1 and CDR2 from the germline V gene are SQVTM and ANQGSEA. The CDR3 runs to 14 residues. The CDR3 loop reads CSASHTGGKNIQYF. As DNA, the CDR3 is TGCAGCGCTTCCCACACGGGGGGGAAAAACATTCAGTACTTC.

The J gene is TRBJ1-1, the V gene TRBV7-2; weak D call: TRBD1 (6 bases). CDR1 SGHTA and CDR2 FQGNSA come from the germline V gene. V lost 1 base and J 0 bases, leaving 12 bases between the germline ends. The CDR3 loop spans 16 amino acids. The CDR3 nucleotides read TGTGCCAGCAGCTTAGTGGGGGGGGCAGTGAACACTGAAGCTTTCTTT. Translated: CASSLVGGAVNTEAFF. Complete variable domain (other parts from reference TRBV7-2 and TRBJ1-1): GAGVSQSPSNKVTEKGKDVELRCDPISGHTALYWYRQSLGQGLEFLIYFQGNSAPDKSGLPSDRFSAERTGGSVSTLTIQRTQQEDSAVYLCASSLVGGAVNTEAFFGQGTRLTVV.

Written as DNA, the CDR3 is TGCGCCAGCAGCCAAGCCCCCTACTCTGGAAACACCATATATTTT. Protein product: CASSQAPYSGNTIYF. This chain uses TRBV4-1 with TRBJ1-3; D is unclear. Trimming took 1 base from V and 0 from J, leaving 7 bases between them. The CDR3 has 15 amino acids. Germline V CDR1 and CDR2: MGHRA, YSYEKL.

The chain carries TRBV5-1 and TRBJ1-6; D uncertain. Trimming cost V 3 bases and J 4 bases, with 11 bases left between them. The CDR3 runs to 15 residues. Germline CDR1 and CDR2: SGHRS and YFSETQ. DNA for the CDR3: TGCGCCAGCAGCTCCTTCGGACTTTATAATTCACCCCTCCACTTT. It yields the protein CASSSFGLYNSPLHF.

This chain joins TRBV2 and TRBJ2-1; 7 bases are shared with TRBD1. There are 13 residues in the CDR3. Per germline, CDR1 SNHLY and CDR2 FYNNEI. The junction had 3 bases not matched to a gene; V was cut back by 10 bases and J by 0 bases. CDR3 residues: CAKGGSSYNEQFF. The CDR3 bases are TGTGCCAAAGGGGGCAGCTCCTACAATGAGCAGTTCTTC.

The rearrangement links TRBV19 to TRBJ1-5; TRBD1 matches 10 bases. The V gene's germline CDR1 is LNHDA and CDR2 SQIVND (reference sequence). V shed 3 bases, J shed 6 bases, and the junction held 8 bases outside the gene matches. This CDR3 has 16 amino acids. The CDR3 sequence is CASSIARDRGSQPQHF. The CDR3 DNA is TGTGCCAGTAGTATCGCCCGGGACAGGGGTTCTCAGCCCCAGCATTTT.

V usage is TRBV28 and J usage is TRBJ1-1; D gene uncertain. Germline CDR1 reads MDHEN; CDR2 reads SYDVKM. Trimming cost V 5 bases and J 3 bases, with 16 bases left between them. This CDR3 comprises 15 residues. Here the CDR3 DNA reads TGTGCCAGCAGTCCCCCTCGGAGGGTTGACACTGAAGCTTTCTTT. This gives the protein CASSPPRRVDTEAFF.

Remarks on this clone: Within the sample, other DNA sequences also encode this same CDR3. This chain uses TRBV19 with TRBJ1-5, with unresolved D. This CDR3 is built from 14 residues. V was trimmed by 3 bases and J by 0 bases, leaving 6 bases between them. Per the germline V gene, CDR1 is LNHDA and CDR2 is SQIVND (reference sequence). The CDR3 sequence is CASSITVSNQPQHF. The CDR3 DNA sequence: TGTGCCAGTAGTATTACGGTTAGCAATCAGCCCCAGCATTTT.

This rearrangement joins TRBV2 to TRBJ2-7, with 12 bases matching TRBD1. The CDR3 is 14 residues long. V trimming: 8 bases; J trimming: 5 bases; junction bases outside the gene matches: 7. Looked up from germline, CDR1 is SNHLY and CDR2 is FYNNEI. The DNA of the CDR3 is TGTGCCAGCGGCCCGGGACAGGGGGCTAACGAGCAGTACTTC. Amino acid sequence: CASGPGQGANEQYF.

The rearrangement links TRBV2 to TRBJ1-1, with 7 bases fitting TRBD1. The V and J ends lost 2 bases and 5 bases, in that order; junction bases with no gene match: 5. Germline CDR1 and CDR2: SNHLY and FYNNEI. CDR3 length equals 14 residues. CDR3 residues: CASSEQGGRTEAFF. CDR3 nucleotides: TGTGCCAGCAGTGAACAGGGGGGGCGGACTGAAGCTTTCTTT. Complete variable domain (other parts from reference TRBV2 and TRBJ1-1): EPEVTQTPSHQVTQMGQEVILRCVPISNHLYFYWYRQILGQKVEFLVSFYNNEISEKSEIFDDQFSVERPDGSNFTLKIRSTKLEDSAMYFCASSEQGGRTEAFFGQGTRLTVV.

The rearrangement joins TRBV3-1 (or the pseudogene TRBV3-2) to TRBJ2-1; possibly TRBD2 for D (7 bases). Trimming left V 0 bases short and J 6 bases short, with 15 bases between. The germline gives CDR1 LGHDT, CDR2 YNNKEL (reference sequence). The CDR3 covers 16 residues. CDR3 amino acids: CASSQDWGGVGNEQFF. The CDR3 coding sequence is TGTGCCAGCAGCCAAGATTGGGGGGGCGTTGGCAATGAGCAGTTCTTC.

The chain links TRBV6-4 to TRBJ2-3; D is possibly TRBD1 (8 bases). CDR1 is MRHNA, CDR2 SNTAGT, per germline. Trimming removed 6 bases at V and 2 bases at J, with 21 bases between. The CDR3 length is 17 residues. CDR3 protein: CASSPGRTGGVTDTQYF. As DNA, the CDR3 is TGTGCCAGCAGCCCCGGAAGAACAGGGGGGGTCACAGATACGCAGTATTTT.

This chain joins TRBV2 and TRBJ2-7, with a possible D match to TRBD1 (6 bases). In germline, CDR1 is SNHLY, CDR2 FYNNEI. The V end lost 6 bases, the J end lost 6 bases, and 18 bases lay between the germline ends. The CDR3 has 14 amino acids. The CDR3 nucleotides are TGTGCCAGCAGGAGGCACGGTCAGGGGCCCGAGCAGTACTTC. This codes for CASRRHGQGPEQYF. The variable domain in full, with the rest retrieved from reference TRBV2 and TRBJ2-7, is EPEVTQTPSHQVTQMGQEVILRCVPISNHLYFYWYRQILGQKVEFLVSFYNNEISEKSEIFDDQFSVERPDGSNFTLKIRSTKLEDSAMYFCASRRHGQGPEQYFGPGTRLTVT.

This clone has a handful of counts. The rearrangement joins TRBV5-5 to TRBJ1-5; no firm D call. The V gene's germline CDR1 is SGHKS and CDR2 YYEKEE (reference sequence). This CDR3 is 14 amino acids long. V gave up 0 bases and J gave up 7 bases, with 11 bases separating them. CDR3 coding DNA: TGTGCCAGCAGCTTGGATTGGGGAGGGCAGCCCCAGCATTTT. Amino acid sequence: CASSLDWGGQPQHF.

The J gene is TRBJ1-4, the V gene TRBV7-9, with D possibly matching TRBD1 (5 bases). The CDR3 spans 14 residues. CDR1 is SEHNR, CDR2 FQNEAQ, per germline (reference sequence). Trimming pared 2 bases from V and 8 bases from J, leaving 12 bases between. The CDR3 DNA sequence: TGTGCCAGCAGCTTACCAGGGTTTACGGAAAAACTGTTTTTT. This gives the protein CASSLPGFTEKLFF. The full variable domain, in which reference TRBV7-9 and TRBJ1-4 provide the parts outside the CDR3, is DTGVSQNPRHKITKRGQNVTFRCDPISEHNRLYWYRQTLGQGPEFLTYFQNEAQLEKSRLLSDRFSAERPKGSFSTLEIQRTEQGDSAMYLCASSLPGFTEKLFFGSGTQLSVL.

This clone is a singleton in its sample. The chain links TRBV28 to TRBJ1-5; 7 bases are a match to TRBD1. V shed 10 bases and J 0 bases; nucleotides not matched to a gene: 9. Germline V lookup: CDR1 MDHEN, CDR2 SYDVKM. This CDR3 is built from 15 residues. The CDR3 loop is CATTTGKDSNQPQHF. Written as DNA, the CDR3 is TGTGCCACCACGACAGGGAAAGATAGCAATCAGCCCCAGCATTTT.

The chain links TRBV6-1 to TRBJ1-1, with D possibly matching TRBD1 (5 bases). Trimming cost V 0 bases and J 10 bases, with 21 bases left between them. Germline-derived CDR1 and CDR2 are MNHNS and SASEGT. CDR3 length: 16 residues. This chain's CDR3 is CASSEAIQQGTARAFF. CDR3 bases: TGTGCCAGCAGTGAAGCAATTCAGCAGGGTACGGCGAGAGCTTTCTTT.

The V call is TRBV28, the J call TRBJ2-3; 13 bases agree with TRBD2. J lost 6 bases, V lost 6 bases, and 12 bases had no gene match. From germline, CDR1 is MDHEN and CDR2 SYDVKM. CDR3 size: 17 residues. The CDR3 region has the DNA TGTGCCAGCAGCTCCACTAGCGGGGGGGCCCGGGGGGATACGCAGTATTTT. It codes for CASSSTSGGARGDTQYF.

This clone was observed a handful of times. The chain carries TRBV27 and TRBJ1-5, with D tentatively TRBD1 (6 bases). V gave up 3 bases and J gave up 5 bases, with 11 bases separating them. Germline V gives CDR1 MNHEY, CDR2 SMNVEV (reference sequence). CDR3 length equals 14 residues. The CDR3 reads CASSFLGAHQPQHF. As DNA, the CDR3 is TGTGCCAGCAGTTTCCTGGGGGCGCATCAGCCCCAGCATTTT.

The CDR3 DNA is TGTGCCTGGAAAGGGGCGGGGACGGATAATTCACCCCTCCACTTT. Translating gives CAWKGAGTDNSPLHF. The chain carries TRBV30 and TRBJ1-6; possibly TRBD1 for D (5 bases). V lost 4 bases and J 5 bases, leaving 15 bases between the germline ends. CDR1 is GTSNPN and CDR2 is SVGIG in the germline V gene (reference sequence). CDR3 length: 15 residues.

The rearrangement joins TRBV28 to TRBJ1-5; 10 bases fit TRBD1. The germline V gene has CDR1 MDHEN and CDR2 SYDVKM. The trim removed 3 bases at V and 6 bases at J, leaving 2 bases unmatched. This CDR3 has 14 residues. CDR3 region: CASSLTGGGQPQHF. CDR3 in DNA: TGTGCCAGCAGTTTGACAGGGGGCGGTCAGCCCCAGCATTTT.

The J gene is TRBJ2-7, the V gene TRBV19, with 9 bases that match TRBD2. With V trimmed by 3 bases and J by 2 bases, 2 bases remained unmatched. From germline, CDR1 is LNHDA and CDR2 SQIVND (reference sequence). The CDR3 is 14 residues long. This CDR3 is CASSIERGAYEQYF. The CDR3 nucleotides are TGTGCCAGTAGTATTGAGCGGGGGGCCTACGAGCAGTACTTC.

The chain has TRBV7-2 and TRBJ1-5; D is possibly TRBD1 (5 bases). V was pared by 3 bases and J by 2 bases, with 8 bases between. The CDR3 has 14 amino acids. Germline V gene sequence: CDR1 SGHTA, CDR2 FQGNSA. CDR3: CASSFGTRNQPQHF. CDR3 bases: TGTGCCAGCAGCTTCGGGACCCGCAATCAGCCCCAGCATTTT.

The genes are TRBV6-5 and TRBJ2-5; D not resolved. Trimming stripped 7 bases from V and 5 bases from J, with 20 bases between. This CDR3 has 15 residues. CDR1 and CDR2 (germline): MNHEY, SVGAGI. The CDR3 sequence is CASTVSPEARETQYF. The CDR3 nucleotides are TGTGCCAGCACGGTTAGTCCAGAGGCTAGGGAGACCCAGTACTTC.

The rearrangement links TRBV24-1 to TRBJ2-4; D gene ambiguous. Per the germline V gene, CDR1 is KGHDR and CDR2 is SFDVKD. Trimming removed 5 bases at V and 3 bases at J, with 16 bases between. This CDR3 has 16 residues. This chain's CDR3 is CATSGADSLGKNIQYF. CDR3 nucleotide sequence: TGTGCCACCAGTGGGGCCGACTCCTTGGGCAAAAACATTCAGTACTTC.

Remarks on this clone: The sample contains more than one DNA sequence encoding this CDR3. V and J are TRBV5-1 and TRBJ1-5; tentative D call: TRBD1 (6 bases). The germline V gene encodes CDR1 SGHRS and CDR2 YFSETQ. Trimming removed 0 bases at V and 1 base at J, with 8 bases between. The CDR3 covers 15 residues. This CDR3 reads CASSLEGGSNQPQHF. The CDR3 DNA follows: TGCGCCAGCAGCTTGGAGGGGGGAAGCAATCAGCCCCAGCATTTT.

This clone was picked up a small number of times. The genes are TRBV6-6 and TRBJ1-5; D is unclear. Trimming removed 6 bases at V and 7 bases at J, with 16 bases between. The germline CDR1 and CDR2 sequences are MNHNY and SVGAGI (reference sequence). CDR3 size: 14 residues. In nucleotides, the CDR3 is TGTGCCAGCAGCTTAAATGACAAGGGCCAGCCCCAGCATTTT. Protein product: CASSLNDKGQPQHF.

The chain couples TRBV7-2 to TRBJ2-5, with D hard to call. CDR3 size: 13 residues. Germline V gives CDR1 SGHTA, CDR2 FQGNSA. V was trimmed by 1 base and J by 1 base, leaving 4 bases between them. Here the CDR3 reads CASSLVPQETQYF. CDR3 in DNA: TGTGCCAGCAGCTTAGTACCCCAAGAGACCCAGTACTTC.

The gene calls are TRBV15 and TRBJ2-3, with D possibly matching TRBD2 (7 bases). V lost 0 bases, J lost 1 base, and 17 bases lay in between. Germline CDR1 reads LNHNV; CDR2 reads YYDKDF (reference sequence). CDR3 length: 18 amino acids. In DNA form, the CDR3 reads TGTGCCACCAGCAGAGACCTAACGGGGGCGGGGGGCACAGATACGCAGTATTTT. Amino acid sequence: CATSRDLTGAGGTDTQYF.

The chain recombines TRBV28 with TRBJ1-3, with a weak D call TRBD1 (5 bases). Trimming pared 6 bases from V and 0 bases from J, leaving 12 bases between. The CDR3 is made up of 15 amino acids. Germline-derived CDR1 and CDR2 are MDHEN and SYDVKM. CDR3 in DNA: TGTGCCAGCAGATCTGACAGATACTCTGGAAACACCATATATTTT. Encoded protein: CASRSDRYSGNTIYF.

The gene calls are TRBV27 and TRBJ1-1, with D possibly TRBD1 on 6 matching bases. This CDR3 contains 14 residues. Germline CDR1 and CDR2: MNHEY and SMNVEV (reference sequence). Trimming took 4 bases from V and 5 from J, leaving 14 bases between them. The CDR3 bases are TGTGCCAGCAGTTCTCAGGGGTCTAGAACTGAAGCTTTCTTT. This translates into CASSSQGSRTEAFF.